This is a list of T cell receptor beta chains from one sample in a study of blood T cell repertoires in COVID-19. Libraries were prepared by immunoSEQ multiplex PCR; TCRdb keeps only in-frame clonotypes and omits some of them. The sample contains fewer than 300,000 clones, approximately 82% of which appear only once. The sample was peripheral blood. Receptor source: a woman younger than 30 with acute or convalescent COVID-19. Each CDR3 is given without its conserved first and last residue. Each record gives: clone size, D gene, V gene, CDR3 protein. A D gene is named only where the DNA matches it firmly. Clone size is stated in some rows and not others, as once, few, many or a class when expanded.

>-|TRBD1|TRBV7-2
ASSPGDRGGGEKLF
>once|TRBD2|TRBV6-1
ASSVGGSGRGNEQF
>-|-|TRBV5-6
ASSPPGGDMGYGYT
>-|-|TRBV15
ATSRESLNSNQPQH
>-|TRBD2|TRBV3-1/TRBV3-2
ASRFGLAGVDEQF
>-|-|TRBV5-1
ASRYGEINYGYT
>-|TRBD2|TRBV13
ASSVAGTSRTYEQY
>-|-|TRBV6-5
ASSYSSGSGYEQY
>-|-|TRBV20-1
SARAGSEQY
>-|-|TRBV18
ASSKDSNHGYT
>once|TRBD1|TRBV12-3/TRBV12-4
ASIPTGHTEAF
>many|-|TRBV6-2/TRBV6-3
ASSYDIQGNTEAF
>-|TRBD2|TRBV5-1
ASSITGTSGSSTTQY
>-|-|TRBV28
ASMGQGGVYGYT
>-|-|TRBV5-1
ASSLLSDTPEAF
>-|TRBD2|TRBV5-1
ASSLSVPRLAGGWGTDTQY
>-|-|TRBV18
ASSPSPQETQY
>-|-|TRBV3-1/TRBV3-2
ASSPTSVNTEAF
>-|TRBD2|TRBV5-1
ASSRGLAGALDTQY
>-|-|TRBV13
ASSLEHPQSGTDTQY
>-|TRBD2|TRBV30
AWSGSITSGRRDEQF
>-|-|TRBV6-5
ASRRLQIDNEQF
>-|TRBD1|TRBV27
ASSLLLGQGSGYNEQF
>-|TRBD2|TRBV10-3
AISERASGVDNEQF
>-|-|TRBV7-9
ASSLANLGGELF
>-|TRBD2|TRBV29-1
SARGVEDTQY
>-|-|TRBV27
ASSFGSAVNEQF
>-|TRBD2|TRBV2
ASRGLAGVSGELF
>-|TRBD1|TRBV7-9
ASSLLIGTADTQY
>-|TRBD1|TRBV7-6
ASSDDRGSTEAF
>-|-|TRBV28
ASLNPRGVEQY
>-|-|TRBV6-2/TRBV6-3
ASSNPGGHNEQF
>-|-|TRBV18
ASSPGESNQPQH
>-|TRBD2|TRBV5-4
ASSTGTSGTYNEQF
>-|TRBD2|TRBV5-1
ASSAGTSGRYEQY
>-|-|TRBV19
ASSLISTEAF
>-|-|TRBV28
ASSWQAYYGYT
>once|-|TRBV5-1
ASSPRSAGAPAYGYT
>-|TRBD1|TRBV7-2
ASSPQGGNQPQH
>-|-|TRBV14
ASSQDAREEGEQF
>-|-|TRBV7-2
ASSLEGAIREKLF
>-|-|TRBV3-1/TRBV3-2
ASSQGGGLFYGYT